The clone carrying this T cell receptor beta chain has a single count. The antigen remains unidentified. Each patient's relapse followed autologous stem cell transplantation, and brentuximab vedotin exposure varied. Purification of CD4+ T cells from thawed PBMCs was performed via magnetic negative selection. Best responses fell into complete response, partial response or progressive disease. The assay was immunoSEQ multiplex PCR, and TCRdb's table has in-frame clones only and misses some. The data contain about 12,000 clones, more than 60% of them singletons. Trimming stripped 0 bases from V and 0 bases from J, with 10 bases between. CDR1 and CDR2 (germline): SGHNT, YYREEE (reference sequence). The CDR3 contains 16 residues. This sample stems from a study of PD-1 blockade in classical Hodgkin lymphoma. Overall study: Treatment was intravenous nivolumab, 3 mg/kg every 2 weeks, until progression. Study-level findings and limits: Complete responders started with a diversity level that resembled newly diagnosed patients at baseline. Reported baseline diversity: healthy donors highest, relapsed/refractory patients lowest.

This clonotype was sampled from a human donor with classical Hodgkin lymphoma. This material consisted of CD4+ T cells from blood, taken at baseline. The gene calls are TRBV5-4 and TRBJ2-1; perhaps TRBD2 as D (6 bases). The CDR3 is CASSLGGTGSYNEQFF. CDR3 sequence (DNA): TGTGCCAGCAGCTTGGGAGGGACTGGCTCCTACAATGAGCAGTTCTTC.